Shown below are 21 T cell receptor beta chains from a single sample sequenced in a study of T cells after yellow fever vaccination. Each CDR3 protein gets one entry after TCRdb re-called the 5' RACE reads with MiXCR. The data show more than 95,000 distinct CDR3 sequences, about 7.2% seen once. The sequencing here drew on CD4+ T cells sorted from PBMCs, taken about 41 days after the first yellow fever vaccination. The receptor source for this set is a man in his late teens or twenties who received the YFV17D yellow fever vaccine.

Many counts were recorded for this clonotype. The CDR3 reads CASSQTRLYGYTF. The CDR3 DNA reads TGCGCCAGCAGCCAAACGCGTCTCTATGGCTACACCTTC. The chain links TRBV4-3 to TRBJ1-2, with unresolved D. With 2 bases removed from V and 4 bases from J, the gap between germline ends came to 8 bases. CDR3 size: 13 residues. Germline V gene data show CDR1 as LGHNA and CDR2 as YSLEER.

Notes on this clonotype: A much larger clone lies a single base off, so this may be a read error. The genes are TRBV7-3 and TRBJ2-3; 7 nucleotides line up with TRBD2. CDR1 SGHTA and CDR2 FQGTGA come from the germline V gene. Losses at the gene ends were 8 bases for V and 4 bases for J; bases not matched to a gene: 15. The CDR3 has 16 amino acids. The CDR3 loop reads CASSKGPSGEADTQYF. For the CDR3, the DNA is TGTGCCAGCTCCAAAGGGCCCAGCGGGGAGGCAGATACGCAGTATTTT.

This clonotype was counted ten times or more. This CDR3 reads CASRDYRDRGSPLHF. Here the CDR3 DNA reads TGTGCCAGCAGGGACTACAGGGACCGGGGTTCACCCCTCCACTTT. The J gene is TRBJ1-6, the V gene TRBV2, with D possibly being TRBD1 (6 bases). Deletions cut 6 bases from V and 9 bases from J, with 18 bases between. CDR3 length equals 15 residues. The germline V gene has CDR1 SNHLY and CDR2 FYNNEI.

This clonotype was detected ten times or more. This chain connects TRBV5-1 to TRBJ2-5; tentatively, D is TRBD1 (7 bases). CDR3 size: 14 residues. Germline CDR1 is SGHRS and CDR2 is YFSETQ. V was shortened by 2 bases and J by 5 bases, with 13 bases between the two germline ends. CDR3: CASSLQGRSETQYF. DNA for the CDR3: TGCGCCAGCAGCTTACAGGGGAGGTCGGAGACCCAGTACTTC. Variable domain in full (rest from reference TRBV5-1 and TRBJ2-5): KAGVTQTPRYLIKTRGQQVTLSCSPISGHRSVSWYQQTPGQGLQFLFEYFSETQRNKGNFPGRFSGRQFSNSRSEMNVSTLELGDSALYLCASSLQGRSETQYFGPGTRLLVL.

This clonotype was observed at least ten times. In DNA, the CDR3 is TGCGCCAGCAGTGCTTCGGCGGATAGAAAACTGTTTTTT. Encoded protein: CASSASADRKLFF. The chain carries TRBV10-1 and TRBJ1-4; D is uncertain. Germline CDR1 WNHNN, CDR2 SYGVQD (reference sequence). V was shortened by 4 bases and J by 10 bases, with 13 bases between the two germline ends. The CDR3 sequence is 13 residues long.

This clonotype was detected many times. V gene TRBV6-5 combines with J gene TRBJ1-1; D not certain. The V gene lost 3 bases and the J gene lost 3 bases, with 8 bases spanning the gap. The CDR3 totals 13 residues. Germline values: CDR1 MNHEY, CDR2 SVGAGI. CDR3 sequence: CASSYQMDTEAFF. CDR3 nucleotides: TGTGCCAGCAGTTATCAAATGGACACTGAAGCTTTCTTT.

This clonotype has a count of ten or more. The rearrangement uses TRBV12-3 or TRBV12-4 and TRBJ2-5, with D unclear. The CDR3 is made up of 13 amino acids. The germline V and J ends were trimmed by 3 bases and 2 bases, with 7 bases remaining between them. The chain's CDR3 is CASSFWGQETQYF. DNA of the CDR3: TGTGCCAGCAGTTTCTGGGGTCAAGAGACCCAGTACTTC.

This clonotype was counted ten times or more. V gene TRBV5-1 combines with J gene TRBJ2-3, with D perhaps TRBD1 (6 bases). CDR3 size: 15 residues. Trimming shortened V by 4 bases and J by 3 bases, and 15 bases separated the two germline ends. Germline values: CDR1 SGHRS, CDR2 YFSETQ. The CDR3 is CASSVLQGTTDTQYF. The CDR3 DNA reads TGCGCCAGCAGCGTACTACAGGGTACTACAGATACGCAGTATTTT. Combining the CDR3 with reference TRBV5-1 and TRBJ2-3 gives the whole variable domain KAGVTQTPRYLIKTRGQQVTLSCSPISGHRSVSWYQQTPGQGLQFLFEYFSETQRNKGNFPGRFSGRQFSNSRSEMNVSTLELGDSALYLCASSVLQGTTDTQYFGPGTRLTVL.

Many counts were recorded for this clonotype. The chain's CDR3 is CASSLGTTTGELFF. CDR3 nucleotide sequence: TGTGCCAGCAGCTTAGGGACAACGACCGGGGAGCTGTTTTTT. The chain is built from TRBV11-2 and TRBJ2-2, with D possibly being TRBD1 (5 bases). The germline V gene has CDR1 SGHAT and CDR2 FQNNGV. The V end was cut by 1 base, the J end by 5 bases, with 8 bases between. This CDR3 contains 14 residues.

In this sample, this clonotype turned up a few times. This chain joins TRBV9 and TRBJ2-5, with TRBD2 identical over 15 bases. CDR1 and CDR2 (germline): SGDLS, YYNGEE. The CDR3 totals 17 residues. With 4 bases clipped from V and 4 bases from J, the junction kept 8 bases outside the gene matches. As DNA, the CDR3 is TGTGCCAGCAGCACTTGGACTAGCGGGGGGGCGGGAGAGACCCAGTACTTC. Amino acid sequence: CASSTWTSGGAGETQYF. The full variable domain, its missing parts supplied by reference TRBV9 and TRBJ2-5, is DSGVTQTPKHLITATGQRVTLRCSPRSGDLSVYWYQQSLDQGLQFLIQYYNGEERAKGNILERFSAQQFPDLHSELNLSSLELGDSALYFCASSTWTSGGAGETQYFGPGTRLLVL.

This clonotype is a singleton in its sample. The V gene is TRBV7-2, the J gene TRBJ2-5; no reliable D call. Germline V gives CDR1 SGHTA, CDR2 FQGNSA. The CDR3 is 11 amino acids. The germline V and J ends were trimmed by 5 bases and 9 bases, with 10 bases remaining between them. DNA of the CDR3: TGTGCCAGCAGCCTCCGGGCGGCCCAGTACTTC. This codes for CASSLRAAQYF.

This clonotype has at least ten counts. The chain is built from TRBV7-8 and TRBJ2-1, with D unclear. V lost 4 bases to trimming and J lost 6 bases, with 10 bases between them. Per the germline V gene, CDR1 is SGHVS and CDR2 is FQNEAQ. CDR3 length: 13 residues. The CDR3 bases are TGTGCCAGCAGCTCCATGAACAGCAATGAGCAGTTCTTC. Translating it yields CASSSMNSNEQFF. The full variable domain, in which reference TRBV7-8 and TRBJ2-1 provide the parts outside the CDR3, is GAGVSQSPRYKVAKRGQDVALRCDPISGHVSLFWYQQALGQGPEFLTYFQNEAQLDKSGLPSDRFFAERPEGSVSTLKIQRTQQEDSAVYLCASSSMNSNEQFFGPGTRLTVL.

The gene calls are TRBV19 and TRBJ2-7; D not resolved. V gave up 4 bases and J gave up 2 bases, with 9 bases separating them. CDR3 length equals 13 residues. Germline CDR1 reads LNHDA; CDR2 reads SQIVND (reference sequence). The CDR3 loop reads CASSNWPPYEQYF. The CDR3 bases are TGTGCCAGTAGTAATTGGCCTCCCTACGAGCAGTACTTC.

With regard to this clonotype: Just one base apart from a much larger clone, this may be a read error. The chain is built from TRBV29-1 and TRBJ1-2; the D is unclear. The CDR3 extends over 14 amino acids. The germline V gene has CDR1 SQVTM and CDR2 ANQGSEA. The CDR3 loop is CNVEPRLADYGYTF. The CDR3 DNA sequence: TGCAACGTTGAGCCCAGGCTAGCTGACTATGGCTACACCTTC.

The chain joins TRBV7-3 to TRBJ1-2, with TRBD1 as a possible D gene (5 bases). From germline, CDR1 is SGHTA and CDR2 FQGTGA. CDR3 length: 14 amino acids. V gave up 5 bases and J gave up 6 bases, with 16 bases separating them. The CDR3 region is CASSPGREADGYTF. Here the CDR3 DNA reads TGTGCCAGCAGCCCAGGCAGGGAAGCTGATGGCTACACCTTC.

J is TRBJ2-7 and V is TRBV7-8; D is possibly TRBD2 (6 bases). Germline values: CDR1 SGHVS, CDR2 FQNEAQ. V shed 5 bases and J shed 7 bases, with 18 bases lying between them. This CDR3 has 14 residues. The CDR3 protein is CASSPGRGGSEQYV. As DNA, the CDR3 is TGTGCCAGCAGCCCAGGTCGTGGAGGGTCGGAGCAGTACGTC.

The chain links TRBV5-1 to TRBJ1-1; no firm D call. Germline CDR1 reads SGHRS; CDR2 reads YFSETQ. V shed 0 bases and J shed 5 bases, with 11 bases lying between them. The CDR3 covers 14 residues. CDR3 residues: CASSLGVPVTEAFF. The CDR3 nucleotides read TGCGCCAGCAGCTTGGGGGTCCCAGTGACTGAAGCTTTCTTT.

In this sample, this clonotype turned up a few times. V is TRBV30 and J is TRBJ1-1; D unresolved. Germline CDR1 GTSNPN, CDR2 SVGIG (reference sequence). Trimming shortened V by 3 bases and J by 0 bases, and 14 bases separated the two germline ends. The CDR3 runs 15 residues. The CDR3 loop is CAWSPVTTMNTEAFF. CDR3 DNA sequence: TGTGCCTGGAGCCCAGTTACAACCATGAACACTGAAGCTTTCTTT.

This clonotype was seen repeatedly, ten times or more. This chain connects TRBV2 to TRBJ2-3; 8 nucleotides match TRBD2. Trimming at V came to 2 bases and at J to 7 bases, leaving 5 bases not matched to a gene. CDR1 is SNHLY and CDR2 is FYNNEI in the germline V gene. The CDR3 length is 14 residues. The CDR3 DNA follows: TGTGCCAGCAGTGAAACGGGGGGGCCACATACGCAGTATTTT. It yields the protein CASSETGGPHTQYF.

This clonotype was counted many times. The V and J genes are TRBV5-1 and TRBJ2-3, with TRBD2 matching over 9 bases. This CDR3 spans 17 amino acids. Trimming removed 0 bases from V and 1 base from J; junction bases left unmatched: 6. Looked up from germline, CDR1 is SGHRS and CDR2 is YFSETQ. The CDR3 region has the DNA TGCGCCAGCAGCTTGGTGCCCCAGCGGGGGGGCACAGATACGCAGTATTTT. This sequence encodes CASSLVPQRGGTDTQYF.

This clonotype was picked up many times. CDR3: CASSGGAVDTQYF. CDR3 in DNA: TGTGCCAGCTCGGGGGGCGCAGTAGATACGCAGTATTTT. The V and J genes are TRBV18 and TRBJ2-3, with D perhaps matching TRBD1 or TRBD2 (6 bases each). The CDR3 spans 13 residues. V was cut by 6 bases and J by 5 bases, with 12 bases left in between. CDR1 and CDR2 (germline): KGHSH, LQKENI.